The 8 T cell receptor beta chains listed next were all sequenced from one sample in a study of Ad26.COV2.S vaccination and SARS-CoV-2 variants. Some clones are missing from TCRdb's copy, which holds only in-frame ones; the method was immunoSEQ multiplex PCR. The profile covers over 110,000 clones, with 75% to 90% appearing a single time and 4% to 6% taken by the ten largest. Sequenced here: peripheral blood, sampled after recovery from COVID-19. The receptor source for this set is a human donor who had recovered from COVID-19.

There are a few counts of this clone. The V gene is TRBV30, the J gene TRBJ1-2; 7 nucleotides agree with TRBD1. The CDR3 extends over 14 amino acids. Germline lookup yields CDR1 GTSNPN and CDR2 SVGIG (reference sequence). Losses at the gene ends were 2 bases for V and 4 bases for J; bases not matched to a gene: 7. The CDR3 sequence: CAWSNDRASYGYTF. For the CDR3, the DNA is TGTGCCTGGAGTAATGACAGGGCATCCTATGGCTACACCTTC.

This clone turned up a few times. The chain couples TRBV11-2 to TRBJ2-7; 8 bases map to TRBD1. Germline CDR1 reads SGHAT; CDR2 reads FQNNGV. The CDR3 sequence is 14 residues long. V lost 1 base to trimming and J lost 4 bases; unmatched junction nucleotides: 3. As DNA, the CDR3 is TGTGCCAGCAGCTTAGTTCGACAGGGGTACGAGCAGTACTTC. Protein: CASSLVRQGYEQYF.

The chain has TRBV6-6 and TRBJ1-2; no clear D. CDR3 length: 13 amino acids. Germline V CDR1 and CDR2: MNHNY, SVGAGI (reference sequence). Trimming took off 4 bases at V and 4 bases at J, with 10 bases between the two ends. CDR3 DNA: TGTGCCAGCAGTTTCGGGGTGGGCTATGGCTACACCTTC. Its translation is CASSFGVGYGYTF.

This CDR3 reads CASSHQEGARYEQYF. The CDR3, as DNA: TGTGCCAGCAGCCACCAGGAGGGAGCGCGCTACGAGCAGTACTTC. This chain uses TRBV7-8 with TRBJ2-7; weak D call: TRBD2 (6 bases). CDR3 length: 15 residues. Per the germline V gene, CDR1 is SGHVS and CDR2 is FQNEAQ. The ends were cut back, 5 bases at V and 3 bases at J, with 17 bases in the middle. Full variable domain (missing parts from reference TRBV7-8 and TRBJ2-7): GAGVSQSPRYKVAKRGQDVALRCDPISGHVSLFWYQQALGQGPEFLTYFQNEAQLDKSGLPSDRFFAERPEGSVSTLKIQRTQQEDSAVYLCASSHQEGARYEQYFGPGTRLTVT.

V usage is TRBV2 and J usage is TRBJ1-6; D uncertain. This CDR3 spans 15 amino acids. V shed 6 bases and J shed 1 base, with 10 bases lying between them. Germline V gene data show CDR1 as SNHLY and CDR2 as FYNNEI. This CDR3 reads CASSLRWSYNSPLHF. The CDR3 DNA reads as TGTGCCAGCAGCCTGCGGTGGTCCTATAATTCACCCCTCCACTTT. The entire variable domain, with the rest obtained from reference TRBV2 and TRBJ1-6, is as follows: EPEVTQTPSHQVTQMGQEVILRCVPISNHLYFYWYRQILGQKVEFLVSFYNNEISEKSEIFDDQFSVERPDGSNFTLKIRSTKLEDSAMYFCASSLRWSYNSPLHFGNGTRLTVT.

This clone has a single count. The chain recombines TRBV6-6 with TRBJ1-1; D gene unclear. The germline CDR1 and CDR2 sequences are MNHNY and SVGAGI (reference sequence). V gave up 0 bases and J gave up 8 bases, with 13 bases separating them. The CDR3 contains 14 residues. CDR3 protein: CASSYSNLAAEAFF. DNA for the CDR3: TGTGCCAGCAGTTACTCGAACCTGGCGGCGGAAGCTTTCTTT.

This clone was picked up a small number of times. The genes are TRBV4-3 and TRBJ1-2; no firm D call. V was shortened by 0 bases and J by 2 bases, with 10 bases between the two germline ends. The CDR3 has 15 amino acids. CDR1 LGHNA and CDR2 YSLEER come from the germline V gene. Written as DNA, the CDR3 is TGCGCCAGCAGCCAAGATCAGCCCGGGAACTATGGCTACACCTTC. Its protein is CASSQDQPGNYGYTF.

This clone was recorded once. The V call is TRBV10-3, the J call TRBJ1-1; tentatively, D is TRBD1 (5 bases). V dropped 6 bases and J dropped 0 bases, with 8 bases sitting between them. CDR3 length: 13 amino acids. Germline V gene data show CDR1 as ENHRY and CDR2 as SYGVKD. This chain's CDR3 is CAIRGHVNTEAFF. The CDR3 nucleotides are TGTGCCATCAGAGGACACGTGAACACTGAAGCTTTCTTT.